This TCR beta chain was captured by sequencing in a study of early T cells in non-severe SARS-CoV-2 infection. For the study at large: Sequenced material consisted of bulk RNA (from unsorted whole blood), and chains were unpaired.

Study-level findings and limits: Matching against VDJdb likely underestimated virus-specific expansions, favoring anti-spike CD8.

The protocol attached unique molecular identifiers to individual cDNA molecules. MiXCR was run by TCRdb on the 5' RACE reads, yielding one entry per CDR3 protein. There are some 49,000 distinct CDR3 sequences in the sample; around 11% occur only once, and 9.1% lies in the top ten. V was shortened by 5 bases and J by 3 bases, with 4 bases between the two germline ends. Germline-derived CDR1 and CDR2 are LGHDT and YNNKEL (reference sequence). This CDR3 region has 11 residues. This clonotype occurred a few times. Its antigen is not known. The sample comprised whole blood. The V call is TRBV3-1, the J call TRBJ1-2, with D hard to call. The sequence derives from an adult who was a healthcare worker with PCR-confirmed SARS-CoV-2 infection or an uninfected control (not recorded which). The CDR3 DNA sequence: TGTGCCAGCAGCGTACACTATGGCTACACCTTC. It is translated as CASSVHYGYTF.